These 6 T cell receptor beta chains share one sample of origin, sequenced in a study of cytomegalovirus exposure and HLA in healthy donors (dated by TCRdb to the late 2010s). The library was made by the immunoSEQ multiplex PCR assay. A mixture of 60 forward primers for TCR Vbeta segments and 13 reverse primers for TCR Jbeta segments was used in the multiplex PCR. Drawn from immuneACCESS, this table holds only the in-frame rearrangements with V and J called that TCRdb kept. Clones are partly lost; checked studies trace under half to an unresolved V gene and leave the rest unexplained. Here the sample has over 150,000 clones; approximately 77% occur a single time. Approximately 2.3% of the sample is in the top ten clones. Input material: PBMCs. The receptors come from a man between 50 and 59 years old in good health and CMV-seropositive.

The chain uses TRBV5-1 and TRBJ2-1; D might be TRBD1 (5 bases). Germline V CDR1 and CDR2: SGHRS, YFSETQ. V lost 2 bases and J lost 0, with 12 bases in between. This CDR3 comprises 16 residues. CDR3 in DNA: TGCGCCAGCAGCTTTTATCAGGGAAACTCCTACAATGAGCAGTTCTTC. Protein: CASSFYQGNSYNEQFF.

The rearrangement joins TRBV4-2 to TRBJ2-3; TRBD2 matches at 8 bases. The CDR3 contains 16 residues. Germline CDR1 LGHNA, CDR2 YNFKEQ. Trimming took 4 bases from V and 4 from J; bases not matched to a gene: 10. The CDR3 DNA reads TGTGCCAGCAGCCGCCAGCGGGGCGGGGGGTCAGATACGCAGTATTTT. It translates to CASSRQRGGGSDTQYF.

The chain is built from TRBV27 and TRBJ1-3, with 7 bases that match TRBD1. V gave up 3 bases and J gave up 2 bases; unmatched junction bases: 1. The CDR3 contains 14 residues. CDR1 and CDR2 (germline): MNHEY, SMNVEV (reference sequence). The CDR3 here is CASSFQGAGNTIYF. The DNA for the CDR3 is TGTGCCAGCAGTTTTCAGGGGGCTGGAAACACCATATATTTT.

The CDR3: CASSMWHYGYTF. In DNA form, the CDR3 reads TGTGCCAGTAGTATGTGGCACTATGGCTACACCTTC. This sequence joins TRBV19 and TRBJ1-2, with no clear D. Trimming pared 3 bases from V and 3 bases from J, leaving 5 bases between. The germline V gene encodes CDR1 LNHDA and CDR2 SQIVND (reference sequence). The CDR3 has 12 residues.

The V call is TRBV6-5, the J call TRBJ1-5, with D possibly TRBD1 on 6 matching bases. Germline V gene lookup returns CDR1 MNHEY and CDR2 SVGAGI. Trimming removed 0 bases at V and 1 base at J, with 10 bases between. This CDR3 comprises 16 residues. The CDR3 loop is CASSYSQGYSNQPQHF. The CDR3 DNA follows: TGTGCCAGCAGTTACTCCCAGGGGTACAGCAATCAGCCCCAGCATTTT.

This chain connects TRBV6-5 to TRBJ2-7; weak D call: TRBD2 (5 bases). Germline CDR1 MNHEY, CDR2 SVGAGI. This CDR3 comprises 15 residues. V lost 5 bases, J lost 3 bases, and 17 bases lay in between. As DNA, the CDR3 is TGTGCCAGCAGTCCCTTCGGCGGGTTACGCTACGAGCAGTACTTC. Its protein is CASSPFGGLRYEQYF.